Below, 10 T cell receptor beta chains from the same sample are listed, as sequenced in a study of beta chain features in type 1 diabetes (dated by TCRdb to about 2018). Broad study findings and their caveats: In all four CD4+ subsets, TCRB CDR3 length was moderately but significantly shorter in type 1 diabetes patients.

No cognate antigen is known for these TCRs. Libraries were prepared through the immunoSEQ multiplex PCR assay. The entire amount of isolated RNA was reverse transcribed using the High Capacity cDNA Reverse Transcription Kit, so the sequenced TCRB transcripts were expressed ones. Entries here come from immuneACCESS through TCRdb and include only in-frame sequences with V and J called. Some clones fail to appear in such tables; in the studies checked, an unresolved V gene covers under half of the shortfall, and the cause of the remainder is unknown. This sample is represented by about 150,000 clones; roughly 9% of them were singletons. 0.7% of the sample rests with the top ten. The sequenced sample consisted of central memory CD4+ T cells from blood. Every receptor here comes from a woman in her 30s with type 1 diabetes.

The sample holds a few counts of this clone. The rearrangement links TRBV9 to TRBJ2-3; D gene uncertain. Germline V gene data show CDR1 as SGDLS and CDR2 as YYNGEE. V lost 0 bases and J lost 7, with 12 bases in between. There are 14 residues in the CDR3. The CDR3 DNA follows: TGTGCCAGCAGCGTAGAGAACCCGTGGCATACGCAGTATTTT. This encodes CASSVENPWHTQYF.

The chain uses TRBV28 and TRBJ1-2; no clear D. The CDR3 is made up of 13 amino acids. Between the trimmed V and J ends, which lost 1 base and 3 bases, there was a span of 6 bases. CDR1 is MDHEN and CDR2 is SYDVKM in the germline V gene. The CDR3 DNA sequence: TGTGCCAGCAGTTTATTGGCATACTATGGCTACACCTTC. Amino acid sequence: CASSLLAYYGYTF.

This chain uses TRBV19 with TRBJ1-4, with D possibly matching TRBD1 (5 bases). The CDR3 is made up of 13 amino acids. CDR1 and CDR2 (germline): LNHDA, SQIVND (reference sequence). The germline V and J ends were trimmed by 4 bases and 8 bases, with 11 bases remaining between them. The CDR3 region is CASSNTGFEKLFF. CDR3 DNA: TGTGCCAGTAGTAACACAGGATTCGAAAAACTGTTTTTT.

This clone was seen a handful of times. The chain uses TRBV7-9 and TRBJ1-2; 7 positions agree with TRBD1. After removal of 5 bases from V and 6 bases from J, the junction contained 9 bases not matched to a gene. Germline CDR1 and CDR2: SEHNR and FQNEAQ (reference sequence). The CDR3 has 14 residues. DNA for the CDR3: TGTGCCAGCAGCCCCAGTGACAGGGCTAATGGCTACACCTTC. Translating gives CASSPSDRANGYTF.

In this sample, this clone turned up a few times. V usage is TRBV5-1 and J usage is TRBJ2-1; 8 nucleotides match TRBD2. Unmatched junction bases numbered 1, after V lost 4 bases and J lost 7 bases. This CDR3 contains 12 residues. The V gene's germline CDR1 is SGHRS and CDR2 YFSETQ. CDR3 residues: CASSASGNEQFF. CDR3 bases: TGCGCCAGCAGCGCTAGCGGGAATGAGCAGTTCTTC.

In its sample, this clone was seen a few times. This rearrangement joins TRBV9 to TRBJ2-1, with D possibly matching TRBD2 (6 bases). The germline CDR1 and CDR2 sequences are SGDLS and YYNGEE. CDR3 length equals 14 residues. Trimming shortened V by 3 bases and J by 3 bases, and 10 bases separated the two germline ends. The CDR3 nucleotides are TGTGCCAGCAGCGCGGGGGATCGCTACAATGAGCAGTTCTTC. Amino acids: CASSAGDRYNEQFF.

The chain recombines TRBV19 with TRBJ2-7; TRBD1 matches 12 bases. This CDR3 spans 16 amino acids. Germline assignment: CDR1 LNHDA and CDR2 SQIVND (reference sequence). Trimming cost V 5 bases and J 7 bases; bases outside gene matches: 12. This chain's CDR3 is CASSGQAGQGAWEQYF. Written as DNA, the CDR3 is TGTGCCAGTAGTGGCCAAGCGGGACAGGGGGCGTGGGAGCAGTACTTC.

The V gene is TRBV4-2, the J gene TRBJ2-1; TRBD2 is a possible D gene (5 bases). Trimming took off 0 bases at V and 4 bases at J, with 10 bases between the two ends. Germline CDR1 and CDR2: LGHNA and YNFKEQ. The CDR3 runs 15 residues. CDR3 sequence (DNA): TGTGCCAGCAGCCAAGATCCCCTAGCATACAATGAGCAGTTCTTC. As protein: CASSQDPLAYNEQFF.

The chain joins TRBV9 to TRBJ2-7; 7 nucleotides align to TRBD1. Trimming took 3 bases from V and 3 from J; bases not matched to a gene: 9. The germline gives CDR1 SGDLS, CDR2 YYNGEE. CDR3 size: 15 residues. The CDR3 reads CASSARTGFNYEQYF. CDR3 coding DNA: TGTGCCAGCAGCGCGCGGACAGGCTTTAACTACGAGCAGTACTTC.

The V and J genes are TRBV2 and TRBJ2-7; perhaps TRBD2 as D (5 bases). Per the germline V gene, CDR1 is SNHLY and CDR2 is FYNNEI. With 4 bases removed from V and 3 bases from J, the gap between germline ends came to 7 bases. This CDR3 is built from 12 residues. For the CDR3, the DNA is TGTGCCAGCAGTGGCGAGGGCTACGAGCAGTACTTC. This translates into CASSGEGYEQYF.